This TCR beta chain was recovered during a study of blood T cell repertoires in COVID-19. Turning to the study itself: Donors in the United States, Italy and Spain gave samples during acute or convalescent COVID-19. The cDNA or gDNA used as material had been derived from T cells, B-cell-depleted T cells, or PBMCs.

Original methodology: Amplification with reference gene primers provided the estimates of nucleated cell counts. The data were produced by immunoSEQ multiplex PCR, yet TCRdb's version contains in-frame clones alone and is incomplete. Clone size and V and J calls were adopted from that table, with D and trimming inferred from the DNA. The table has some 150,000 clones, around 84% seen once; the top ten hold 2.2%. There are 14 residues in the CDR3. Per the germline V gene, CDR1 is LGHDT and CDR2 is YNNKEL (reference sequence). The V end lost 0 bases, the J end lost 2 bases, and 7 bases lay between the germline ends.

This chain links TRBV3-1 (or the pseudogene TRBV3-2) with TRBJ2-5; TRBD2 might be the D (6 bases). The material sequenced was peripheral blood. The TCR was taken from a man in his 70s with acute or convalescent COVID-19. In DNA, the CDR3 is TGTGCCAGCAGCCAAGACAGCGGGCAAGAGACCCAGTACTTC. Amino acids: CASSQDSGQETQYF.